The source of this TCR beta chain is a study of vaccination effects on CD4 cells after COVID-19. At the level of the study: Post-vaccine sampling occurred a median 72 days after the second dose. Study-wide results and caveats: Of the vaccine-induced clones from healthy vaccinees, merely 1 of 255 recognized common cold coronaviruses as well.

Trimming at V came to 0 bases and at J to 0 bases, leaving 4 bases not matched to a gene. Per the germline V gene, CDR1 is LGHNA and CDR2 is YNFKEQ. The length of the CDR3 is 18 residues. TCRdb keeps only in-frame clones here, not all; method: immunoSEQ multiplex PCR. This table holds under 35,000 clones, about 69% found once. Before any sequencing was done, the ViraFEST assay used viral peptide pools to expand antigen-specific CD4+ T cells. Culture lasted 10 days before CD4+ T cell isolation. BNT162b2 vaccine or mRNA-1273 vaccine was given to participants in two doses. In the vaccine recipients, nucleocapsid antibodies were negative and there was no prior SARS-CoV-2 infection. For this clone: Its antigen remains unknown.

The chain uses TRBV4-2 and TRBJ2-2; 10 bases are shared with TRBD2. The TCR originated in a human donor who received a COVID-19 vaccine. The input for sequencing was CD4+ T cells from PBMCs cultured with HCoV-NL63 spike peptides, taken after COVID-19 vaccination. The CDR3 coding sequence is TGTGCCAGCAGCCAAGAACGTCTAGCGGGGGCGAACACCGGGGAGCTGTTTTTT. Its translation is CASSQERLAGANTGELFF.